At least ten counts were recorded for the clone carrying this TCR beta chain. No antigen is known for it. Germline V gene sequence: CDR1 SQVTM, CDR2 ANQGSEA. The CDR3 runs to 12 residues. V was shortened by 4 bases and J by 5 bases, with 12 bases between the two germline ends. Unique molecular identifiers tagged the TCRbeta library. TCRdb processed the PCR reads anew with MiXCR; each CDR3 protein has one entry. The data show around 300,000 distinct CDR3 sequences, less than 9.5% seen once. These data are taken from a study of T-cell reconstitution after alpha-beta-depleted transplantation in children. Study observations and caveats: Some patients' high day-60 TCRbeta diversity was attributed to recipient cells surviving conditioning. It was newly produced T cells that mostly accounted for T-cell counts and diversity one year after transplant.

This rearrangement joins TRBV29-1 to TRBJ2-7; D is ambiguous. Sequencing was performed on peripheral blood, taken 360 days after TCRalphabeta/CD19-depleted stem cell transplant. The source of this sequence is a female patient between 2 and 10 years old who had a stem cell transplant for Fanconi anemia, so the T cells may come from the graft donor. The CDR3 bases are TGCAGCGTTGCCAATGCCGGCGACGAGCAGTACTTC. It is translated as CSVANAGDEQYF.